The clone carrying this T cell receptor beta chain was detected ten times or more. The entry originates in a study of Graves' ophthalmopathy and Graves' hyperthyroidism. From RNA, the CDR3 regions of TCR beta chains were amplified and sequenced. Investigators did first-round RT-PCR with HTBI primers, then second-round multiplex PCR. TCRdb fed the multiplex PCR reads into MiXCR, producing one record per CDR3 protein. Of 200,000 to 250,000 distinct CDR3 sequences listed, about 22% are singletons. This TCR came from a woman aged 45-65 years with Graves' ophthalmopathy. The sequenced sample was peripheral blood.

CDR3 sequence reads: CASHRAEVGELFF. Written as DNA, the CDR3 is TGTGCCAGCCACAGGGCGGAGGTCGGGGAGCTGTTTTTT. The chain uses TRBV12-3 or TRBV12-4 and TRBJ2-2; possibly TRBD1 for D (6 bases). V gave up 8 bases and J gave up 7 bases, with 14 bases separating them. This CDR3 spans 13 amino acids.